Included here is one TCR beta chain sequence, with context. The germline V gene encodes CDR1 MNHEY and CDR2 SMNVEV (reference sequence). The CDR3 is 16 amino acids. V shed 4 bases and J 5 bases; nucleotides not matched to a gene: 7. Per the authors' pipeline: Estimation of nucleated cell counts relied on the amplification of reference gene primers. Clones were read by immunoSEQ multiplex PCR, and TCRdb kept only the in-frame ones, dropping some. V, J and clone size were drawn from that table, and D and trimming were deduced from the DNA. The table shows some 200,000 clones, with 70% to 90% occurring only once. This sample was included in a study of blood T cell repertoires in COVID-19. Study summary: Samples of COVID-19 (acute and convalescent) were obtained from the United States, Italy and Spain. T cells, B-cell-depleted T cells, or PBMCs supplied cDNA or gDNA.

This sequence was found in a man aged 50 or older who had recovered from COVID-19. The rearrangement joins TRBV27 to TRBJ2-5; 13 bases are a match to TRBD2. The sequencing input was peripheral blood. Here the CDR3 DNA reads TGTGCCAGCAGTTCAACTAGCGGGAGGGCCACGGAGACCCAGTACTTC. As protein: CASSSTSGRATETQYF.